This T cell receptor (beta chain) was retrieved from a study of T cell clonotyping in hematopoietic cell transplantation. Overall study results and limits: At the given depth, recipient repertoires were over 95% de novo clonotypes. Recipient TCR diversity dropped after transplant; expanded clonotypes rose from day 30 to 180. Broader posttransplant TCR repertoire diversity was predicted by graft donor and pretransplant recipient Inverse Simpson Index values.

TCRdb's table, derived via immunoSEQ multiplex PCR, lists solely in-frame clones and lacks some. The sample has about 5,600 clones, around 77% seen once; the top ten hold around a fifth. CDR3 size: 14 residues. V was pared by 5 bases and J by 2 bases, with 3 bases of the junction left unmatched. Germline CDR1 is SGHTA and CDR2 is FQGNSA. For this clone: Its antigen is currently unknown.

The source material was peripheral blood mononuclear cells, sampled 100 days after allogeneic stem cell transplant. The receptor comes from a male patient between 60 and 69 years old who had an allogeneic stem cell transplant, so T cells may come from the graft donor. Some clones in this sample may be carry-over from other donors' samples. The chain uses TRBV7-2 and TRBJ1-3; 7 nucleotides line up with TRBD1. In nucleotides, the CDR3 is TGTGCCAGCAGCCCACAGGGGACTGGAAACACCATATATTTT. Amino acids: CASSPQGTGNTIYF.